This T cell receptor (beta chain) was observed in a study of glioma-infiltrating T cells. TCR alpha and beta CDR3 regions were amplified from RNA using iRepertoire nested multiplex PCR. Input was about 100-450 ng of tissue mRNA or PBMC total RNA. Using its own MiXCR run on the multiplex PCR reads, TCRdb lists one record per CDR3 protein. The sample shows 160,000 or so distinct CDR3 sequences, around 40% of them seen only once. This clonotype was picked up a small number of times. The V and J ends lost 6 bases and 1 base respectively, with 7 bases between them. This CDR3 has 13 residues. Germline-derived CDR1 and CDR2 are LNHDA and SQIVND (reference sequence).

This receptor was identified in a human donor with low-grade glioma or glioblastoma, undergoing nonglioma brain surgery, or in good health (not recorded which). This chain uses TRBV19 with TRBJ2-1; TRBD1 might be the D (5 bases). The sample taken for sequencing was glioma tissue, nonneoplastic brain tissue, or PBMCs (not recorded which). The CDR3 nucleotides read TGTGCCAGTAGCAGGGCTTCCTACAATGAGCAGTTCTTC. Residues: CASSRASYNEQFF. Full variable domain (missing parts from reference TRBV19 and TRBJ2-1): DGGITQSPKYLFRKEGQNVTLSCEQNLNHDAMYWYRQDPGQGLRLIYYSQIVNDFQKGDIAEGYSVSREKKESFPLTVTSAQKNPTAFYLCASSRASYNEQFFGPGTRLTVL.